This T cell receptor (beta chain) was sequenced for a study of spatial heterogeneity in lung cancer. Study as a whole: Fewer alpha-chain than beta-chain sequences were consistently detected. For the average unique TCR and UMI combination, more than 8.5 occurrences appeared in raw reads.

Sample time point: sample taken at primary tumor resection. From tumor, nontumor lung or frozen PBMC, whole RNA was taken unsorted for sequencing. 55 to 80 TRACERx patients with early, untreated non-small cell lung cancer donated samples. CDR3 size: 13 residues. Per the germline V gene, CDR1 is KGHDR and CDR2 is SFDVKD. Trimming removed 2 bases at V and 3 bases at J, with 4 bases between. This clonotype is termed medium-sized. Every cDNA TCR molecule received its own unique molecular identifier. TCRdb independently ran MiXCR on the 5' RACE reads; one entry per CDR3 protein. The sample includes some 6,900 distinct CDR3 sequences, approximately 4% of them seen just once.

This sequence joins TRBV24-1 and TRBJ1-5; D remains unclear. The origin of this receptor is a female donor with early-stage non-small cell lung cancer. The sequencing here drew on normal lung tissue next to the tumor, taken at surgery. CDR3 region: CATSDSLNQPQHF. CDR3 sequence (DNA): TGTGCCACCAGTGATTCCCTCAATCAGCCCCAGCATTTT.